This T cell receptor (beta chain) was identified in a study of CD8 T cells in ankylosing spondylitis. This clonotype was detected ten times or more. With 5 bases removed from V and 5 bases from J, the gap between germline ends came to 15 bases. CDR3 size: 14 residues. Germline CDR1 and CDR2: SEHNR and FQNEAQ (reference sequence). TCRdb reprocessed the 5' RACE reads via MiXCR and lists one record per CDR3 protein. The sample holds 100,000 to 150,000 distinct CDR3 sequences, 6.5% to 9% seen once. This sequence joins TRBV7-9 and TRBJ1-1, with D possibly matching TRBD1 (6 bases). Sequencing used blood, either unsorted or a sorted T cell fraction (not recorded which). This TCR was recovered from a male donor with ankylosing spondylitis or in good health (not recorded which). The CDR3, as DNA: TGTGCCAGCAGCCGAGCAGGGGTTGGGACTGAAGCTTTCTTT. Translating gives CASSRAGVGTEAFF.